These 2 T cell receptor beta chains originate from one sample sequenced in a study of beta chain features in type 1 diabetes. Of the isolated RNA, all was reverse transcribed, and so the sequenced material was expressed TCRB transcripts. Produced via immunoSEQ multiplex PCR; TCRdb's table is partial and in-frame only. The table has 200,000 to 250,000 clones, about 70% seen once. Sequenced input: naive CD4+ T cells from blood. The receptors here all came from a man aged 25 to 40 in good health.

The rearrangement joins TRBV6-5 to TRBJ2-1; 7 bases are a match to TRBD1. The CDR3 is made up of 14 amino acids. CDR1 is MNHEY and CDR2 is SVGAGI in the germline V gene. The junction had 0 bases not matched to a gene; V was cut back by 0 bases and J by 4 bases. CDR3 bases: TGTGCCAGCAGTTACTCGACAGGGTACAATGAGCAGTTCTTC. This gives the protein CASSYSTGYNEQFF.

CDR3 protein: CASSKTSSGTIYNEQFF. The DNA of the CDR3 is TGTGCCAGCAGCAAAACCTCTAGCGGTACGATCTACAATGAGCAGTTCTTC. The J gene is TRBJ2-1, the V gene TRBV9, with 7 bases aligning to TRBD2. The germline CDR1 and CDR2 sequences are SGDLS and YYNGEE. V trimming: 4 bases; J trimming: 3 bases; junction bases outside the gene matches: 13. This CDR3 has 17 residues. The full variable domain, with the rest looked up from reference TRBV9 and TRBJ2-1, is DSGVTQTPKHLITATGQRVTLRCSPRSGDLSVYWYQQSLDQGLQFLIQYYNGEERAKGNILERFSAQQFPDLHSELNLSSLELGDSALYFCASSKTSSGTIYNEQFFGPGTRLTVL.